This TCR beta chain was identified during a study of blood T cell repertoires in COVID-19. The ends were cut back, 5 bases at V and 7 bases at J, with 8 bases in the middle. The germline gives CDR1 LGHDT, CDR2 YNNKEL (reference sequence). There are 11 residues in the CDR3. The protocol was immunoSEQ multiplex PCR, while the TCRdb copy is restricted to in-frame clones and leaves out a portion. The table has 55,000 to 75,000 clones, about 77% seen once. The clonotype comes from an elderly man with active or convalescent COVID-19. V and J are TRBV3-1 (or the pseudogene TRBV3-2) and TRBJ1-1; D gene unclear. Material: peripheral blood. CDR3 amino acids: CASSFGVEAFF. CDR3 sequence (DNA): TGTGCCAGCAGCTTCGGGGTTGAAGCTTTCTTT.